This TCR beta chain is from a study of technical replicates of blood from a few donors. Method: immunoSEQ multiplex PCR; TCRdb's copy keeps in-frame clones and lacks some. The sample lists roughly 82,000 clones, about 90% seen once, with 0.27% in the top ten. What was sequenced was T cells isolated from PBMCs. The sequence was collected from a human donor in good health.

The DNA of the CDR3 is TGTGCCAGCAGCTTGGAGAGGGGGACCGCGCTAGACCTGCGCACTGAAGCTTTCTTT. It encodes CASSLERGTALDLRTEAFF. V gene TRBV5-6 combines with J gene TRBJ1-1, with D possibly TRBD1 on 6 matching bases. V was cut by 0 bases and J by 4 bases, with 25 bases left in between. There are 19 residues in the CDR3. CDR1 SGHDT and CDR2 YYEEEE come from the germline V gene. Full variable domain (missing parts from reference TRBV5-6 and TRBJ1-1): DAGVTQSPTHLIKTRGQQVTLRCSPKSGHDTVSWYQQALGQGPQFIFQYYEEEERQRGNFPDRFSGHQFPNYSSELNVNALLLGDSALYLCASSLERGTALDLRTEAFFGQGTRLTVV.